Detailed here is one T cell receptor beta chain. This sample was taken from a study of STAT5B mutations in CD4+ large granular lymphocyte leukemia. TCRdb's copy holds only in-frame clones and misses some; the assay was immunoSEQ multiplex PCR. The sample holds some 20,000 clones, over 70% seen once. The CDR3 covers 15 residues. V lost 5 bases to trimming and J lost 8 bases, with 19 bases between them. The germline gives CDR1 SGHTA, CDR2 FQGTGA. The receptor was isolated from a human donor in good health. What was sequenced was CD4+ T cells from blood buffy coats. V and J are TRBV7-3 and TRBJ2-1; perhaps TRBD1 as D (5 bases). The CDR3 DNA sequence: TGTGCCAGCAGCCCCTGGGGCGCGCCAAGCGATGAGCAGTTCTTC. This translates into CASSPWGAPSDEQFF. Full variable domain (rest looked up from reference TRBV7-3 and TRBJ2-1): GAGVSQTPSNKVTEKGKYVELRCDPISGHTALYWYRQSLGQGPEFLIYFQGTGAADDSGLPNDRFFAVRPEGSVSTLKIQRTERGDSAVYLCASSPWGAPSDEQFFGPGTRLTVL.